Included here is one T cell receptor beta chain sequence, with context. Sequencing was performed with immunoSEQ multiplex PCR; in TCRdb, only in-frame clones are kept and a portion is missing. This sample has 120,000 to 150,000 clones, with 85% to 90% found just once. This record belongs to a study of T cell responses to AZD1222 COVID-19 vaccine. V dropped 0 bases and J dropped 8 bases, with 9 bases sitting between them. Germline V gene data show CDR1 as SGHRS and CDR2 as YFSETQ. The CDR3 has 14 residues. The receptor comes from an adult who received the AZD1222 COVID-19 vaccine. The chain joins TRBV5-1 to TRBJ1-6; D is undetermined. The sequencing here drew on peripheral blood, taken 28 days after the second AZD1222 dose. CDR3: CASSLEGGDSPLHF. For the CDR3, the DNA is TGCGCCAGCAGCTTGGAGGGCGGGGATTCACCCCTCCACTTT.